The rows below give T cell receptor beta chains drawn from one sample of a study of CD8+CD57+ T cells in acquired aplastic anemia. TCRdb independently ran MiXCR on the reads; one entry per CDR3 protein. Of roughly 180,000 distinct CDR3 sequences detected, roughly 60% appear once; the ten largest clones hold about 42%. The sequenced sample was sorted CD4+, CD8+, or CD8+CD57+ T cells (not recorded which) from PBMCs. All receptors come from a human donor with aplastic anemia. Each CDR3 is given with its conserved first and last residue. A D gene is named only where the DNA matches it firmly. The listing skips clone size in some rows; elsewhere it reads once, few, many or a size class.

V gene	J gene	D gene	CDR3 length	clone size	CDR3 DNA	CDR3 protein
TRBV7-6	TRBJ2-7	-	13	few	TGTGCCAGCAGCCTAAGTACGGCCCTCGAGCAGTACTTC	CASSLSTALEQYF
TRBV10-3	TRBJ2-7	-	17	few	TGTGCCATCAGTGAGTCGCGGGGCGGGGAGAGGACCTACGAGCAGTACTTC	CAISESRGGERTYEQYF
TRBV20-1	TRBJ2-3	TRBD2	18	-	TGCAGTGCTACCCCTTCGCGGCTGGCGGGGGGCAGATCAGATACGCAGTATTTT	CSATPSRLAGGRSDTQYF
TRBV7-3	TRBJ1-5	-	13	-	TGTGCCAGCAGCTTAACGGGGGGAGGGCCCCAGCATTTT	CASSLTGGGPQHF
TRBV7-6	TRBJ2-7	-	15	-	TGTGCCAGCAGCTCCGAACCAGGGGTTTACAACGAGCAGTACTTC	CASSSEPGVYNEQYF
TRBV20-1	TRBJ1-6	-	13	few	TGCAGTGCTAGAGATTTTGAGGTTTCACCCCTCCACTTT	CSARDFEVSPLHF
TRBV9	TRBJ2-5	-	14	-	TGTGCCAGCAGCGTAGGGCTCGGACCAGAGACCCAGTACTTC	CASSVGLGPETQYF
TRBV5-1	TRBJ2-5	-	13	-	TGTGCCAGCACTCGACACGGCCAAGAGACCCAGTACTTC	CASTRHGQETQYF
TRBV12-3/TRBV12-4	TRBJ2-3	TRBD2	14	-	TGCGCCAGCAATTTAGCGGGGGGAACAGATACGCAGTGTTTT	CASNLAGGTDTQCF
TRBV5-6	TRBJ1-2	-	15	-	TGTGCCAGCTCACCACCGGGTATCCGGGGGTATGGCTACACCTTC	CASSPPGIRGYGYTF
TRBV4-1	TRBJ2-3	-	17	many	TGCGCCAGCAGCCAAGAGGACACAGGCCTAGAACCAGATACGCAGTATTTT	CASSQEDTGLEPDTQYF
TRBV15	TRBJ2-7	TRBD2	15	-	TGTGCCACCAGCAGAGAAGGACTAGCGGAACCCGAGCAGTACTTC	CATSREGLAEPEQYF
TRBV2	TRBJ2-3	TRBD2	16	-	TGTGCCAGCAGACAGGGACTAGCGCTAAGCACAGATACGCAGTATTTT	CASRQGLALSTDTQYF
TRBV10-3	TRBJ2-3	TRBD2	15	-	TGTGCCAGCAGCGGGACTAGCGGGAGAACAGATACGCAGTATTTT	CASSGTSGRTDTQYF
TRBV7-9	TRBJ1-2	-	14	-	TGTGCCAGCAGCTCCCTCGGGGGAGGGGATGGCTACACCTTC	CASSSLGGGDGYTF
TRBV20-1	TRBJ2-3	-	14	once	TGCAGTGCTCAAGCGAATGGGGTCACAGATACGCAGTATTTT	CSAQANGVTDTQYF
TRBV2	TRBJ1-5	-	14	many	TGTGCCAGCAAGGGAGAGCTATGGTATCAGCCCCAGCATTTT	CASKGELWYQPQHF
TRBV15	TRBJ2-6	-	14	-	TGTGCCACCAGCAGGGCATCTGGGGCCAACGTCCTGACTTTC	CATSRASGANVLTF
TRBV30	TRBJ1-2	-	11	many	TGTGCCTGGGGACAGATGGAAGGCTACACCTTC	CAWGQMEGYTF
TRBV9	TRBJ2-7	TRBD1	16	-	TGTGCCAGCAGCTTGTGGACAGGGGGAGGTATCAACGAGCAGTACTTC	CASSLWTGGGINEQYF
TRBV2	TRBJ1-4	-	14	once	TGTGCCAGCAGTGGGGAAAATCTCGGGGAAAAACTGTTTTTT	CASSGENLGEKLFF
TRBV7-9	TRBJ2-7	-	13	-	TGTGCCAGCAGATCGTTGGATAGAAACGAGCAGTACTTC	CASRSLDRNEQYF
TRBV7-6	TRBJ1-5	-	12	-	TGTGCCAGCAGCTTAGACTGGCAGCCCCAGCATTTT	CASSLDWQPQHF
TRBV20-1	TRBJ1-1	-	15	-	TGCAGTGCGAGAGGTAACGGGGTCTCGAACACTGAGGCTTTCTTT	CSARGNGVSNTEAFF
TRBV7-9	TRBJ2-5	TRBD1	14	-	TGTGCCAGCAGCTTGACAGGGGGCGTAGAGACCCAGTACTTC	CASSLTGGVETQYF
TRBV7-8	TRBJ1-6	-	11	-	TGTGCCAGCAGCTTAGGCTCACCCCTCCACTTT	CASSLGSPLHF
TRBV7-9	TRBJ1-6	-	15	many	TGTGCCAGCAGCTTAAAAGGGGGGACTTATTCACCCCTCCACTTT	CASSLKGGTYSPLHF
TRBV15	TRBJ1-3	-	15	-	TGTGCCACCAGAGGTCGGGGGGTCCCAGGAGACACCATATATTTT	CATRGRGVPGDTIYF
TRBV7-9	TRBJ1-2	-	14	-	TGTGCCAGCAGCTTAGAACCGGGCAGCGGTGGCTACACCTTC	CASSLEPGSGGYTF
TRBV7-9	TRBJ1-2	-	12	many	TGTGCCAGCAGCTTCTCAGGGGACGGCTACACCTTC	CASSFSGDGYTF
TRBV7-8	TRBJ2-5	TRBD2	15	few	TGTGCCAGCAGCTTAGGTAGCGGGGACCAAGAGACCCAGTACTTC	CASSLGSGDQETQYF
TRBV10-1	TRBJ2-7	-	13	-	TGCGCCAGCAGTGTACAGGGAACCTACGAGCAGTACTTC	CASSVQGTYEQYF
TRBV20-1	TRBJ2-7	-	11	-	TGCAGTGCCTACGGGAGTAGCATGCAGTACTTC	CSAYGSSMQYF
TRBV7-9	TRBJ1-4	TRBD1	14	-	TGCGCCAGTAGCCGCTCGGACAGGGGGGAAAAACTGTTTTTT	CASSRSDRGEKLFF
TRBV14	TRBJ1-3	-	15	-	TGTGCCAGCAGCCCTACGGGGCTTCTGGGAAACACCATATATTTT	CASSPTGLLGNTIYF
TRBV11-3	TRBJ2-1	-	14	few	TGTGCCAGCAGCCCAGGGGGGGTATGGAATGAGCAGTTCTTC	CASSPGGVWNEQFF